A single sample is the source of the 11 T cell receptor beta chains below, sequenced in a study of glioma-infiltrating T cells. The iRepertoire nested amplicon-rescue multiplex PCR amplified TCR alpha and beta CDR3s from RNA. TCRdb passed the multiplex PCR reads through MiXCR, listing each CDR3 protein once. The table records some 190,000 distinct CDR3 sequences, about 31% of them present only once. Sequenced material: glioma tissue, nonneoplastic brain tissue, or PBMCs (not recorded which). These receptors came from a human donor with low-grade glioma or glioblastoma, undergoing nonglioma brain surgery, or in good health (not recorded which).

The chain uses TRBV5-1 and TRBJ1-5, with unresolved D. Looked up from germline, CDR1 is SGHRS and CDR2 is YFSETQ. V was shortened by 0 bases and J by 0 bases, with 7 bases between the two germline ends. The CDR3 is 15 amino acids. The CDR3 here is CASSLGTDSNQPQHF. DNA for the CDR3: TGCGCCAGCAGCTTGGGGACGGATAGCAATCAGCCCCAGCATTTT.

This clonotype was recorded many times. This CDR3 reads CASRSGEVIWFEAFF. The CDR3 DNA sequence: TGTGCCAGCAGGTCGGGGGAGGTGATATGGTTTGAAGCTTTCTTT. The rearrangement uses TRBV6-2 or TRBV6-3 and TRBJ1-1; tentative D call: TRBD1 (5 bases). The CDR3 has 15 residues. V was shortened by 6 bases and J by 7 bases, with 21 bases between the two germline ends. Germline V gene lookup returns CDR1 MNHEY and CDR2 SVGEGT.

On this clonotype: One end of the junction varies from germline; a read error may be responsible. The chain couples TRBV20-1 to TRBJ2-7; 9 bases fit TRBD2. This CDR3 has 13 amino acids. The germline V gene encodes CDR1 DFQATT and CDR2 SNEGSKA (reference sequence). CDR3 sequence (DNA): TGCAGTGCTGGACTAGCGTCCTCCTACCAGCAGTACTTC. Translated: CSAGLASSYQQYF.

The CDR3 is CASRVTGYSYNEQFF. The CDR3 DNA is TGTGCCAGCAGAGTCACGGGATACTCCTACAATGAGCAGTTCTTC. V gene TRBV4-2 combines with J gene TRBJ2-1; TRBD2 is a possible D gene (5 bases). In germline, CDR1 is LGHNA, CDR2 YNFKEQ. CDR3 size: 15 residues. The ends were cut back, 6 bases at V and 0 bases at J, with 12 bases in the middle.

Concerning this clonotype: Given the absence of the conserved phenylalanine or tryptophan at the CDR3 end, a read error is likely. For the CDR3, the DNA is TGCAGCGTTTCAGGGACTAGCGGGAATCTTCGCACAGATACGCAGTATCTT. This sequence encodes CSVSGTSGNLRTDTQYL. The rearrangement links TRBV29-1 to TRBJ2-3, with TRBD2 matching 13 bases. The CDR3 is 17 amino acids. V gave up 5 bases and J gave up 1 base; unmatched junction bases: 9. CDR1 and CDR2 from the germline V gene are SQVTM and ANQGSEA.

With regard to this clonotype: This clone may be a read error of a much larger clone one base away. The rearrangement joins TRBV9 to TRBJ2-1, with D perhaps TRBD1 or TRBD2 (5 bases each). V lost 6 bases and J lost 7, with 11 bases in between. This CDR3 comprises 12 residues. Germline CDR1 is SGDLS and CDR2 is YYNGEE. This CDR3 is CASNRDQNEQFF. CDR3 nucleotides: TGTGCCAGCAACCGGGACCAAAATGAGCAGTTCTTC.

This clonotype was seen repeatedly, ten times or more. The V and J genes are TRBV25-1 and TRBJ1-2; no firm D call. CDR1 is MGHDK, CDR2 SYGVNS, per germline. The CDR3 length is 11 residues. Trimming pared 6 bases from V and 10 bases from J, leaving 12 bases between. CDR3 protein: CASSNSWPYTF. DNA of the CDR3: TGTGCCAGCAGCAACTCATGGCCCTACACCTTC.

This chain uses TRBV28 with TRBJ1-5; TRBD1 matches 7 bases. V gave up 11 bases and J gave up 4 bases; unmatched junction bases: 11. Per germline, CDR1 MDHEN and CDR2 SYDVKM. The length of the CDR3 is 14 residues. The CDR3 is CARRRQGPNQPQHF. The CDR3 nucleotides read TGTGCCCGGAGGCGACAGGGTCCAAATCAGCCCCAGCATTTT.

The table lists this clonotype with many counts. The chain links TRBV12-3 or TRBV12-4 to TRBJ1-1; 7 bases are shared with TRBD1. There are 13 residues in the CDR3. The V and J ends lost 7 bases and 3 bases, in that order; junction bases with no gene match: 5. The CDR3 is CASTGTGDTEAFF. The CDR3 nucleotides are TGTGCCAGCACCGGAACAGGGGACACTGAAGCTTTCTTT.

This clonotype appeared many times. This chain links TRBV4-2 with TRBJ2-1, with TRBD2 matching over 7 bases. The CDR3 contains 17 residues. The germline CDR1 and CDR2 sequences are LGHNA and YNFKEQ. The trim removed 0 bases at V and 0 bases at J, leaving 5 bases unmatched. Here the CDR3 reads CASSQDQASGSYNEQFF. Here the CDR3 DNA reads TGTGCCAGCAGCCAAGATCAGGCTAGCGGCTCCTACAATGAGCAGTTCTTC.

This clonotype has at least ten counts. This rearrangement joins TRBV20-1 to TRBJ2-1; TRBD2 matches at 7 bases. Per germline, CDR1 DFQATT and CDR2 SNEGSKA (reference sequence). This CDR3 has 14 residues. The CDR3 here is CSFPVTGRMDEQFF. CDR3 bases: TGCAGCTTTCCCGTTACCGGGAGGATGGATGAGCAGTTCTTC.